A single sample is the source of the 26 T cell receptor beta chains below, sequenced in a study of cytomegalovirus exposure and HLA in healthy donors. Both 60 Vbeta primers and 13 Jbeta primers went into the PCR. The method was immunoSEQ multiplex PCR; TCRdb's version includes in-frame clones alone and lacks a portion of them. The table has over 100,000 clones, approximately 81% seen once. The sequencing input was PBMCs. The receptor set was obtained from a woman aged 18-29 years in good health and CMV-seropositive.

This chain links TRBV7-9 with TRBJ1-3; 8 nucleotides align to TRBD1. V gave up 5 bases and J gave up 0 bases; unmatched junction bases: 9. The CDR3 covers 17 residues. Germline V gene data show CDR1 as SEHNR and CDR2 as FQNEAQ (reference sequence). The CDR3 sequence: CASSNHGQGLSGNTIYF. CDR3 DNA: TGTGCCAGCAGCAACCACGGACAGGGACTCTCTGGAAACACCATATATTTT. The full variable domain, rest sourced from reference TRBV7-9 and TRBJ1-3, is DTGVSQNPRHKITKRGQNVTFRCDPISEHNRLYWYRQTLGQGPEFLTYFQNEAQLEKSRLLSDRFSAERPKGSFSTLEIQRTEQGDSAMYLCASSNHGQGLSGNTIYFGEGSWLTVV.

This sequence joins TRBV7-6 and TRBJ2-5, with 11 bases matching TRBD1. The CDR3 extends over 16 amino acids. Germline CDR1 reads SGHVS; CDR2 reads FNYEAQ. V lost 1 base, J lost 5 bases, and 6 bases stayed unmatched. The CDR3 DNA reads TGTGCCAGCAGCTTAGGTCGGACAGGGGGCGCCGAGACCCAGTACTTC. Its translation: CASSLGRTGGAETQYF.

The chain joins TRBV30 to TRBJ1-5; D is unclear. Deletions cut 8 bases from V and 3 bases from J, with 14 bases between. The CDR3 runs 13 residues. The germline V gene has CDR1 GTSNPN and CDR2 SVGIG (reference sequence). The CDR3 DNA is TGTGCCGGCCAACAAAGTCTCAATCAGCCCCAGCATTTT. Its translation: CAGQQSLNQPQHF.

The J gene is TRBJ2-7, the V gene TRBV7-9; 11 nucleotides line up with TRBD2. The CDR3 runs to 18 residues. With V trimmed by 5 bases and J by 4 bases, 16 bases remained unmatched. Per germline, CDR1 SEHNR and CDR2 FQNEAQ (reference sequence). In nucleotides, the CDR3 is TGTGCCAGCAGCACAACTAGCGGGAGTTCCCCCACCACATACGAGCAGTACTTC. Its protein is CASSTTSGSSPTTYEQYF.

The CDR3 loop is CASRNGGSNYIGELFF. The CDR3 DNA follows: TGTGCCAGTAGAAACGGCGGGAGTAACTACATCGGGGAGCTGTTTTTT. The rearrangement uses TRBV19 and TRBJ2-2; TRBD2 matches 7 bases. The CDR3 contains 16 residues. Per the germline V gene, CDR1 is LNHDA and CDR2 is SQIVND (reference sequence). V shed 6 bases and J 7 bases; nucleotides not matched to a gene: 14.

The J gene is TRBJ1-1, the V gene TRBV30; no clear D gene. The V gene lost 3 bases and the J gene lost 3 bases, with 5 bases spanning the gap. The germline gives CDR1 GTSNPN, CDR2 SVGIG (reference sequence). The CDR3 consists of 11 residues. The CDR3 spells CAWSSDTEAFF. The CDR3 DNA reads TGTGCCTGGAGCTCGGACACTGAAGCTTTCTTT. The full variable domain, its missing parts supplied by reference TRBV30 and TRBJ1-1, is SQTIHQWPATLVQPVGSPLSLECTVEGTSNPNLYWYRQAAGRGLQLLFYSVGIGQISSEVPQNLSASRPQDRQFILSSKKLLLSDSGFYLCAWSSDTEAFFGQGTRLTVV.

V and J are TRBV6-5 and TRBJ2-2; 8 bases are a match to TRBD2. The CDR3 spans 14 residues. CDR1 and CDR2 (germline): MNHEY, SVGAGI. Unmatched junction bases numbered 6, after V lost 7 bases and J lost 5 bases. The CDR3 is CASTMAGGTGELFF. CDR3 nucleotides: TGTGCCAGCACCATGGCGGGGGGAACCGGGGAGCTGTTTTTT.

The genes are TRBV30 and TRBJ2-7; D unresolved. V lost 0 bases and J lost 2, with 5 bases in between. CDR3 length equals 12 residues. Looked up from germline, CDR1 is GTSNPN and CDR2 is SVGIG (reference sequence). CDR3 in amino acids: CAWSVSPYEQYF. The DNA of the CDR3 is TGTGCCTGGAGTGTTAGTCCCTACGAGCAGTACTTC. Full variable domain (outside the CDR3, taken from reference TRBV30 and TRBJ2-7): SQTIHQWPATLVQPVGSPLSLECTVEGTSNPNLYWYRQAAGRGLQLLFYSVGIGQISSEVPQNLSASRPQDRQFILSSKKLLLSDSGFYLCAWSVSPYEQYFGPGTRLTVT.

V gene TRBV6-6 combines with J gene TRBJ1-1; D call uncertain. CDR1 is MNHNY and CDR2 is SVGAGI in the germline V gene (reference sequence). The ends were cut back, 2 bases at V and 0 bases at J, with 7 bases in the middle. The CDR3 is 14 residues long. DNA of the CDR3: TGTGCCAGCAGTTACGCGTCATTGAACACTGAAGCTTTCTTT. This sequence encodes CASSYASLNTEAFF.

The chain uses TRBV6-5 and TRBJ1-2; TRBD1 matches at 7 bases. Looked up from germline, CDR1 is MNHEY and CDR2 is SVGAGI. The CDR3 is made up of 14 amino acids. Trimming removed 4 bases from V and 2 bases from J; junction bases left unmatched: 4. CDR3 loop: CASSSGQANYGYTF. The CDR3 DNA reads as TGTGCCAGCAGTTCCGGACAGGCGAACTATGGCTACACCTTC.

This clone was detected a few times. The rearrangement links TRBV10-3 to TRBJ2-7; possible D gene TRBD1, 6 bases. CDR3 length: 15 amino acids. Germline loops: CDR1 ENHRY, CDR2 SYGVKD. Trimming shortened V by 6 bases and J by 3 bases, and 18 bases separated the two germline ends. The CDR3 region is CAISGNGTLSYEQYF. The CDR3 nucleotides read TGTGCCATCAGCGGCAACGGGACATTGAGCTACGAGCAGTACTTC.

This chain uses TRBV11-2 with TRBJ2-3; D perhaps matches TRBD2 (6 bases). The V end lost 4 bases, the J end lost 3 bases, and 14 bases lay between the germline ends. Germline V lookup: CDR1 SGHAT, CDR2 FQNNGV. The CDR3 totals 15 residues. The CDR3: CASSWEEDETDTQYF. CDR3 in DNA: TGTGCCAGCAGCTGGGAGGAGGATGAGACAGATACGCAGTATTTT.

The V call is TRBV27, the J call TRBJ2-7, with 11 bases that match TRBD2. The CDR3 length is 15 residues. V trimming: 4 bases; J trimming: 5 bases; junction bases outside the gene matches: 7. Per the germline V gene, CDR1 is MNHEY and CDR2 is SMNVEV (reference sequence). The CDR3, as DNA: TGTGCCAGCAGTTATCTAGCGGGAGGTCTTGACGAGCAGTACTTC. Residues: CASSYLAGGLDEQYF.

The chain uses TRBV5-4 and TRBJ2-7, with a tentative D call TRBD1 (6 bases). This CDR3 is 15 amino acids long. Germline lookup yields CDR1 SGHNT and CDR2 YYREEE (reference sequence). V lost 0 bases and J lost 3, with 13 bases in between. The CDR3: CASSLGGWGLYEQYF. The CDR3 nucleotides read TGTGCCAGCAGCTTGGGTGGGTGGGGGCTCTACGAGCAGTACTTC.

V gene TRBV4-1 combines with J gene TRBJ1-5, with 8 nucleotides matching TRBD1. This CDR3 is 20 amino acids long. Germline-derived CDR1 and CDR2 are MGHRA and YSYEKL. V was clipped by 3 bases and J by 2 bases; unmatched bases: 18. The CDR3 region has the DNA TGCGCCAGCAGCCATCCAATGGGCAGGGGGCGGCGAGCTGGCAATCAGCCCCAGCATTTT. Translating gives CASSHPMGRGRRAGNQPQHF.

The chain recombines TRBV4-1 with TRBJ2-1; the D gene is possibly TRBD1 (5 bases). The CDR3 extends over 16 amino acids. Trimming took off 0 bases at V and 6 bases at J, with 15 bases between the two ends. Germline V CDR1 and CDR2: MGHRA, YSYEKL. CDR3 nucleotide sequence: TGCGCCAGCAGCCAAGATGGAAGCAGGGTATCCAATGAGCAGTTCTTC. Translation: CASSQDGSRVSNEQFF.

The rearrangement uses TRBV5-6 and TRBJ1-2; D unclear. The CDR3 consists of 14 residues. Germline values: CDR1 SGHDT, CDR2 YYEEEE. Trimming left V 4 bases short and J 0 bases short, with 10 bases between. CDR3 bases: TGTGCCAGCAGCCTGCGGGCACCTAACTATGGCTACACCTTC. Translating gives CASSLRAPNYGYTF.

The V call is TRBV6-6, the J call TRBJ1-1, with a weak D call TRBD1 (5 bases). V was pared by 4 bases and J by 5 bases, with 14 bases between. This CDR3 contains 14 residues. Per germline, CDR1 MNHNY and CDR2 SVGAGI (reference sequence). The CDR3 reads CASSSRTGGTEAFF. For the CDR3, the DNA is TGTGCCAGCAGTTCTCGGACGGGGGGGACTGAAGCTTTCTTT.

The V call is TRBV5-8, the J call TRBJ2-5; 9 positions match TRBD2. V dropped 0 bases and J dropped 5; count of bases not matched to a gene: 11. The V gene's germline CDR1 is SGHTS and CDR2 YDEGEE. The CDR3 spans 17 residues. The CDR3 DNA is TGTGCCAGCAGCTTGGGCACAGCGGGAGGTTCGTTGGAGACCCAGTACTTC. This translates into CASSLGTAGGSLETQYF. The complete variable domain, with remaining parts taken from reference TRBV5-8 and TRBJ2-5, reads EAGVTQSPTHLIKTRGQQATLRCSPISGHTSVYWYQQALGLGLQFLLWYDEGEERNRGNFPPRFSGRQFPNYSSELNVNALELEDSALYLCASSLGTAGGSLETQYFGPGTRLLVL.

The chain has TRBV5-1 and TRBJ1-1; TRBD1 is a possible D gene (6 bases). Germline V CDR1 and CDR2: SGHRS, YFSETQ. V gave up 0 bases and J gave up 4 bases, with 10 bases separating them. The CDR3 is 14 amino acids. CDR3 loop: CASSLGQATTEAFF. CDR3 nucleotide sequence: TGCGCCAGCAGCTTGGGACAGGCCACCACTGAAGCTTTCTTT.

This rearrangement joins TRBV28 to TRBJ1-2; D uncertain. The V end lost 4 bases, the J end lost 6 bases, and 9 bases lay between the germline ends. The CDR3 covers 12 residues. Germline CDR1 is MDHEN and CDR2 is SYDVKM. This CDR3 is CASSSPSDGYTF. The CDR3 region has the DNA TGTGCCAGCAGTTCACCCAGTGATGGCTACACCTTC.

J is TRBJ2-7 and V is TRBV4-1; weak D call: TRBD1 (5 bases). This CDR3 is built from 13 residues. Trimming left V 4 bases short and J 1 base short, with 8 bases between. Germline loops: CDR1 MGHRA, CDR2 YSYEKL. The CDR3 spells CASSLGPSYEQYF. The CDR3 nucleotides read TGCGCCAGCAGCCTGGGGCCTTCCTACGAGCAGTACTTC.

The chain couples TRBV4-1 to TRBJ2-7; a weak D match, TRBD2 (5 bases). CDR1 is MGHRA, CDR2 YSYEKL, per germline. The CDR3 totals 16 residues. V was cut by 4 bases and J by 4 bases, with 20 bases left in between. CDR3 DNA sequence: TGCGCCAGCAGCCGGAGCGTCGGAGAGGGCCTTTACGAGCAGTACTTC. This sequence encodes CASSRSVGEGLYEQYF.

V gene TRBV10-2 combines with J gene TRBJ2-1; D call uncertain. CDR3 length equals 10 residues. With 5 bases removed from V and 9 bases from J, the gap between germline ends came to 5 bases. CDR1 and CDR2 (germline): WSHSY, SAAADI. CDR3 loop: CASSRGEQFF. As DNA, the CDR3 is TGCGCCAGCAGTCGAGGTGAGCAGTTCTTC.

In nucleotides, the CDR3 is TGTGCCAGCAGGCTAAACAGGGATACGCAGTATTTT. Translation gives CASRLNRDTQYF. This chain links TRBV27 with TRBJ2-3; tentatively, D is TRBD1 (5 bases). The ends were cut back, 6 bases at V and 6 bases at J, with 10 bases in the middle. This CDR3 has 12 amino acids. Per the germline V gene, CDR1 is MNHEY and CDR2 is SMNVEV (reference sequence).

V gene TRBV27 combines with J gene TRBJ2-7; D unresolved. The germline gives CDR1 MNHEY, CDR2 SMNVEV (reference sequence). The length of the CDR3 is 14 residues. Trimming cost V 6 bases and J 0 bases, with 12 bases left between them. The CDR3 coding sequence is TGTGCCAGCAGCGAGAGCCTAAGCTCCTACGAGCAGTACTTC. It codes for CASSESLSSYEQYF.